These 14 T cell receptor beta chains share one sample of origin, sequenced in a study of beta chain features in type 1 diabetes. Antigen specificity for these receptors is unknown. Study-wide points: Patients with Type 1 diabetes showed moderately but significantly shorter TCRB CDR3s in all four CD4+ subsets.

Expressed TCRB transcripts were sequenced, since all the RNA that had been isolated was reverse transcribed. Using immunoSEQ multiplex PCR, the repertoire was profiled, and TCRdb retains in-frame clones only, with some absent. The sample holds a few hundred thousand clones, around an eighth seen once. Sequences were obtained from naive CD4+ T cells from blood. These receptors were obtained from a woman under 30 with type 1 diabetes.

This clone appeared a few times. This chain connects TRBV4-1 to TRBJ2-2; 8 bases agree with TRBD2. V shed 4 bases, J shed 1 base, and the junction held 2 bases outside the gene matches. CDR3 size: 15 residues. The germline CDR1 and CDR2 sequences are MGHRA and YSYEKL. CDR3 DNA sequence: TGCGCCAGCAGCCGGGGACTAGTGAACACCGGGGAGCTGTTTTTT. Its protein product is CASSRGLVNTGELFF.

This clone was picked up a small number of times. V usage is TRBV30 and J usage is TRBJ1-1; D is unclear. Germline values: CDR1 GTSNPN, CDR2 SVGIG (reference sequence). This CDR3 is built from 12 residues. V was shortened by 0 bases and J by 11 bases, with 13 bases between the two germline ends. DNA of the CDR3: TGTGCCTGGAGTGTGGGCCCGACAATGGCTTTCTTT. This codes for CAWSVGPTMAFF.

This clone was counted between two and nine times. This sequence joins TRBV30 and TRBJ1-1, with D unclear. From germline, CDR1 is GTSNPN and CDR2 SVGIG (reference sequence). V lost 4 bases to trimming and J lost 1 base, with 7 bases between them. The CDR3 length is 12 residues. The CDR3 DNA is TGTGCCTGGAATAGCCAGAACACTGAAGCTTTCTTT. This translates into CAWNSQNTEAFF.

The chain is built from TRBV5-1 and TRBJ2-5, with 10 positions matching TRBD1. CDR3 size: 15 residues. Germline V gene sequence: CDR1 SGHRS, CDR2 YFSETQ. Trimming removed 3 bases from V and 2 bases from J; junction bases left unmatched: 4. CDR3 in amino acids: CASSWGQGTQETQYF. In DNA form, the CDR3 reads TGCGCCAGCAGCTGGGGACAGGGGACTCAAGAGACCCAGTACTTC.

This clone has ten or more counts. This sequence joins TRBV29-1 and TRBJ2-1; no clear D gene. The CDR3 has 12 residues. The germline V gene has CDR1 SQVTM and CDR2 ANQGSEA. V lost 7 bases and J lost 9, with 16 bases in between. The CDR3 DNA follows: TGCAGCGCTAGGTTGTGGGTTGTTGAGCAGTTCTTC. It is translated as CSARLWVVEQFF.

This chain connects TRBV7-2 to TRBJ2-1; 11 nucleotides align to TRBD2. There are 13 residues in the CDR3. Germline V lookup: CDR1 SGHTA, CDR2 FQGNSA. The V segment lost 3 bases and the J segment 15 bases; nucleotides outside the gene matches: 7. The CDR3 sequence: CASSFIAGGPRFF. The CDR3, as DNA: TGTGCCAGCAGCTTTATAGCGGGAGGGCCCCGGTTCTTC.

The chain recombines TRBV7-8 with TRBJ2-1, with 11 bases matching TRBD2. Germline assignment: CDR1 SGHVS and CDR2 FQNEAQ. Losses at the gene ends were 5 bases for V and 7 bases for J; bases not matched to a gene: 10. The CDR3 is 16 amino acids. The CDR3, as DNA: TGTGCCAGCAGCGCGCAGCCGGGACTAGCGGTTAATGAGCAGTTCTTC. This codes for CASSAQPGLAVNEQFF. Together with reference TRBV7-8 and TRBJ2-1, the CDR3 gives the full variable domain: GAGVSQSPRYKVAKRGQDVALRCDPISGHVSLFWYQQALGQGPEFLTYFQNEAQLDKSGLPSDRFFAERPEGSVSTLKIQRTQQEDSAVYLCASSAQPGLAVNEQFFGPGTRLTVL.

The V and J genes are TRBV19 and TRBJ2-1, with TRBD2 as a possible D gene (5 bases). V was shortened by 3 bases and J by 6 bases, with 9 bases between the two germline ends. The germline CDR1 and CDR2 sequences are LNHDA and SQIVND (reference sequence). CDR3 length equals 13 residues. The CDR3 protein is CASSIIAFNEQFF. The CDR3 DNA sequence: TGTGCCAGTAGTATTATAGCGTTCAATGAGCAGTTCTTC.

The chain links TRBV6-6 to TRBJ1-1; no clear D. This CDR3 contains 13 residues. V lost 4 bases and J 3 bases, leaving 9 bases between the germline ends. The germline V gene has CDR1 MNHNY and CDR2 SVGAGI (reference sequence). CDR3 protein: CASSFPDYTEAFF. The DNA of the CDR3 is TGTGCCAGCAGTTTCCCCGACTACACTGAAGCTTTCTTT.

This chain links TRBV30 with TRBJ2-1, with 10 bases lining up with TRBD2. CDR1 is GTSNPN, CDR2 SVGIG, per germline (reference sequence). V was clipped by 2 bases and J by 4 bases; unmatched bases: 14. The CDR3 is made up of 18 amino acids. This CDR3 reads CAWSTGTSVDWSYNEQFF. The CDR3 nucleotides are TGTGCCTGGAGTACCGGGACTAGCGTAGATTGGTCTTACAATGAGCAGTTCTTC.

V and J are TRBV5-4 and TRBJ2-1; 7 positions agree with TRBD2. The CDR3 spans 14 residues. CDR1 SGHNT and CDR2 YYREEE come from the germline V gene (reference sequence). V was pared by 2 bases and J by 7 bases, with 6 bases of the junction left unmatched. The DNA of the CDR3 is TGTGCCAGCAGCTTCACGGGAGGTAAAAATGAGCAGTTCTTC. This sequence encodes CASSFTGGKNEQFF.

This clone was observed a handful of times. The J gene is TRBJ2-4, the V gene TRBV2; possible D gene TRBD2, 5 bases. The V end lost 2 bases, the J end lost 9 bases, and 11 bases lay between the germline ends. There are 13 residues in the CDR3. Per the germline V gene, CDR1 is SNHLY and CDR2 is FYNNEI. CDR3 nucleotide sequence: TGTGCCAGCAGTGAATACCGGGAAGGCATTCAGTACTTC. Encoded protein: CASSEYREGIQYF.

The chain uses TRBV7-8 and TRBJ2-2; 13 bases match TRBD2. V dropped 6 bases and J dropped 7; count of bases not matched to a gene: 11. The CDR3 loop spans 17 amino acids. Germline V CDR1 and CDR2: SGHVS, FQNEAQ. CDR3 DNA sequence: TGTGCCAGCAGGCCACTAGCGGGAGGGACGTATGGCGGGGAGCTGTTTTTT. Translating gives CASRPLAGGTYGGELFF. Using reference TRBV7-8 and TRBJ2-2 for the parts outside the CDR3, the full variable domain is GAGVSQSPRYKVAKRGQDVALRCDPISGHVSLFWYQQALGQGPEFLTYFQNEAQLDKSGLPSDRFFAERPEGSVSTLKIQRTQQEDSAVYLCASRPLAGGTYGGELFFGEGSRLTVL.

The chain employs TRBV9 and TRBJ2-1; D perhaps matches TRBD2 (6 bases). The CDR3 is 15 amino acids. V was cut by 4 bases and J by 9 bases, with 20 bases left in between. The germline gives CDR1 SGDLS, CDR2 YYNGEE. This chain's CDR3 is CASSSSTGLSGEQFF. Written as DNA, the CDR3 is TGTGCCAGCAGCTCATCGACGGGACTGTCAGGTGAGCAGTTCTTC.